The clone carrying this T cell receptor beta chain came up many times. This could be a read error, since a much larger clone is one nucleotide away. This sample was included in a study of Graves' ophthalmopathy and Graves' hyperthyroidism. Germline values: CDR1 LNHDA, CDR2 SQIVND (reference sequence). Trimming shortened V by 9 bases and J by 4 bases, and 10 bases separated the two germline ends. The CDR3 is made up of 12 amino acids. RNA transcripts yielded amplified TCR beta CDR3 regions. Amplification began with first-round RT-PCR using HTBI primers, then second-round multiplex PCR was performed. In TCRdb, the multiplex PCR reads were re-called with MiXCR into one record per CDR3 protein. The sample shows around 1,000,000 distinct CDR3 sequences, 35% to 45% of them seen only once.

The receptor was isolated from an adult man with Graves' hyperthyroidism. The chain employs TRBV19 and TRBJ1-5, with D tentatively TRBD1 (5 bases). The sequencing sample was made of peripheral blood or thyroid tissue (not recorded which). CDR3 sequence reads: CASSWGNQPQHF. In DNA form, the CDR3 reads TGTGCCAGCAGCTGGGGGAATCAGCCCCAGCATTTT.